This TCR beta chain was captured by sequencing in a study of shared clonotypes between healthy human individuals. Overall study findings and caveats: Clonotypes which were not shared had lower generation probabilities than clonotypes that all four donors shared. What naive subsets generally showed was a larger estimated richness than memory subsets showed.

V dropped 4 bases and J dropped 5 bases, with 4 bases sitting between them. Germline CDR1 is MDHEN and CDR2 is SYDVKM. The CDR3 loop spans 11 amino acids. Execution of the assay was at deep level. The sorted-subset replicate PCRs were given 200 ng DNA, which is 25,000 to 35,000 T cell genomes. TCRdb's table, derived via immunoSEQ multiplex PCR, lists solely in-frame clones and lacks some. The sample records some 1 million clones, about 75% being singletons. On this clone: Its antigen is still unknown. Other DNA variants within this sample encode the same CDR3.

The TCR was taken from a man between 18 and 29 years old in good health. The sample was memory CD4+ T cells sorted from blood. Subset meaning: CD45RA-negative fraction. V is TRBV28 and J is TRBJ2-3; D gene unclear. The CDR3 nucleotides are TGTGCCAGCAGTTCGCAAGATACGCAGTATTTT. Protein: CASSSQDTQYF.